A selection of T cell receptor beta chains follows, all from one sample in a study of blood T cell repertoires in COVID-19. TCRdb's table, derived via immunoSEQ multiplex PCR, lists solely in-frame clones and lacks some. The sample includes tens of thousands of clones, around 81% seen only once; the top ten take roughly an eighth. Material for sequencing was peripheral blood. These receptors all stem from a human donor in a cohort sampled during active COVID-19. The CDR3 runs from the conserved cysteine through the conserved F or W. A D gene is named only where the DNA matches it firmly. Rows give clone size only sometimes, using once, few, many, or a class for an expanded clone.

J gene,D gene,clone size,V gene,CDR3 protein,CDR3 DNA
TRBJ1-1,.,.,TRBV10-3,CASQQGFRDTEAFF,TGTGCCAGCCAGCAGGGGTTTAGGGACACTGAAGCTTTCTTT
TRBJ1-5,.,few,TRBV28,CASREDGNQPQHF,TGTGCCAGCCGGGAGGATGGCAATCAGCCCCAGCATTTT
TRBJ2-7,.,.,TRBV6-2/TRBV6-3,CASSSRGSFLYEQYF,TGTGCCAGCAGTTCTCGGGGGAGTTTTCTCTACGAGCAGTACTTC
TRBJ1-2,.,.,TRBV7-8,CASSLRGRRAYGYTF,TGTGCCAGCAGCTTACGGGGTCGGAGGGCCTATGGCTACACCTTC
TRBJ1-5,.,.,TRBV28,CASSFQPRVLGNQPQHF,TGTGCCAGCAGCTTTCAGCCCAGGGTCTTAGGCAATCAGCCCCAGCATTTT
TRBJ2-3,TRBD2,few,TRBV7-9,CASSLAAGGRGHTDTQYF,TGTGCCAGCAGCTTAGCGGCGGGGGGGCGTGGGCACACAGATACGCAGTATTTT
TRBJ2-1,.,.,TRBV6-5,CASSWRPTSIYNEQFF,TGTGCCAGCAGTTGGAGACCGACGAGTATCTACAATGAGCAGTTCTTC
TRBJ2-3,TRBD2,.,TRBV7-2,CASSSKAGGRFTDTQYF,TGTGCCAGCAGCTCGAAAGCGGGGGGACGATTCACAGATACGCAGTATTTT
TRBJ2-1,.,.,TRBV9,CASSVKGGDVQNEQFF,TGTGCCAGCAGCGTCAAAGGGGGGGACGTACAGAATGAGCAGTTCTTC
TRBJ2-7,.,.,TRBV7-2,CASSSLGQPPYEQYF,TGTGCCAGCAGCTCATTGGGCCAGCCTCCATACGAGCAGTACTTC
TRBJ2-3,TRBD1,.,TRBV24-1,CATSDPGQATDTQYF,TGTGCCACCAGTGATCCGGGACAGGCTACAGATACGCAGTATTTT
TRBJ1-1,.,.,TRBV19,CASSISGNTEAFF,TGTGCCAGTAGTATTTCGGGAAACACTGAAGCTTTCTTT
TRBJ2-5,.,.,TRBV4-1,CASSPTGLFQETQYF,TGCGCCAGCAGCCCCACGGGACTCTTCCAAGAGACCCAGTACTTC
TRBJ1-1,.,.,TRBV6-2/TRBV6-3,CASSYRDTGEAFF,TGTGCCAGCAGTTACCGGGACACAGGTGAAGCTTTCTTT
TRBJ2-6,.,once,TRBV13,CASSPTAGANVLTF,TGTGCCAGCAGTCCCACGGCTGGGGCCAACGTCCTGACTTTC
TRBJ2-1,.,.,TRBV11-3,CASSLAAGGEAEQFF,TGTGCCAGCAGCTTAGCGGCCGGGGGAGAGGCTGAGCAGTTCTTC
TRBJ1-1,TRBD1,few,TRBV7-9,CASSSGGNTEAFF,TGTGCCAGCAGCTCAGGGGGAAACACTGAAGCTTTCTTT
TRBJ2-7,TRBD1,.,TRBV5-5,CASSLWRTGYEQYF,TGTGCCAGCAGCTTGTGGCGGACAGGCTACGAGCAGTACTTC
TRBJ1-1,.,few,TRBV15,CATSRDWRDEAFF,TGTGCCACCAGCAGAGATTGGAGGGATGAAGCTTTCTTT
TRBJ2-3,TRBD2,.,TRBV28,CASRPGGGTDTQYF,TGTGCCAGCAGGCCGGGGGGGGGCACAGATACGCAGTATTTT
TRBJ2-2,.,.,TRBV15,CATSRRQAANTGELFF,TGTGCCACCAGCAGGCGACAGGCGGCGAACACCGGGGAGCTGTTTTTT
TRBJ2-1,.,few,TRBV6-5,CASSDSFNEQFF,TGTGCCAGCAGCGACAGTTTCAATGAGCAGTTCTTC
TRBJ2-1,.,.,TRBV19,CATTDRQSYNEQFF,TGTGCCACCACAGACAGGCAATCCTACAATGAGCAGTTCTTC
TRBJ2-6,.,.,TRBV9,CASSVGRFGANVLTF,TGTGCCAGCAGCGTAGGCAGGTTTGGGGCCAACGTCCTGACTTTC
TRBJ2-2,.,.,TRBV29-1,CSVEIGGTQGYGELFF,TGCAGCGTTGAGATAGGCGGGACTCAAGGGTACGGGGAGCTGTTTTTT
TRBJ2-5,.,.,TRBV29-1,CSVEGLEETQYF,TGCAGCGTTGAAGGGTTGGAGGAGACCCAGTACTTC
TRBJ2-6,.,.,TRBV9,CASDPGQPWAGANVLTF,TGTGCCAGCGACCCAGGACAGCCTTGGGCTGGGGCCAACGTCCTGACTTTC
TRBJ1-1,.,.,TRBV7-2,CASSLAGSRTEAFF,TGTGCCAGCAGCTTAGCAGGTTCTAGAACTGAAGCTTTCTTT
TRBJ2-5,TRBD2,once,TRBV20-1,CSASLAGGQGKETQYF,TGCAGTGCTAGTCTTGCGGGGGGGCAGGGAAAAGAGACCCAGTACTTC
TRBJ2-2,TRBD2,.,TRBV9,CASTFGLGTGELFF,TGTGCCAGCACGTTCGGACTAGGCACCGGGGAGCTGTTTTTT
TRBJ2-2,TRBD2,once,TRBV27,CASAGLAATGELFF,TGTGCCAGCGCAGGACTAGCGGCCACCGGGGAGCTGTTTTTT
TRBJ1-5,.,.,TRBV9,CASSLGGGDQPQHF,TGTGCCAGCAGCCTGGGGGGGGGCGATCAGCCCCAGCATTTT
TRBJ1-2,.,.,TRBV4-3,CASSQERANYGYTF,TGCGCCAGCAGCCAAGAAAGAGCTAACTATGGCTACACCTTC
TRBJ1-5,.,.,TRBV28,CASLQGWNQPQHF,TGTGCCAGCTTACAGGGTTGGAATCAGCCCCAGCATTTT
TRBJ2-4,.,.,TRBV6-5,CASRLDILKNIQYF,TGTGCCAGCAGGTTAGACATCCTTAAAAACATTCAGTACTTC
TRBJ1-5,.,.,TRBV6-5,CASRAGLNDNQPQHF,TGTGCCAGCAGAGCGGGACTAAATGACAATCAGCCCCAGCATTTT
TRBJ1-5,.,.,TRBV3-1/TRBV3-2,CASSIGTSNQPQHF,TGTGCCAGCAGCATCGGGACAAGTAATCAGCCCCAGCATTTT
TRBJ2-5,TRBD2,.,TRBV9,CASSVGGGSETQYF,TGTGCCAGCAGCGTAGGGGGGGGGTCGGAGACCCAGTACTTC
TRBJ2-7,TRBD1,.,TRBV9,CASSARQGAFEQYF,TGTGCCAGCAGCGCCCGGCAGGGGGCGTTCGAGCAGTACTTC
TRBJ1-1,TRBD1,.,TRBV2,CASSGQGALTEAFF,TGTGCCAGCAGTGGACAGGGGGCGCTCACTGAAGCTTTCTTT
TRBJ2-1,.,.,TRBV4-3,CASSQDRQERSHTEQFF,TGCGCCAGCAGCCAAGATCGGCAGGAACGGTCCCACACTGAGCAGTTCTTC
TRBJ1-4,.,.,TRBV5-1,CASSLAGRANEKLFF,TGCGCCAGCAGCTTGGCCGGGCGGGCCAATGAAAAACTGTTTTTT
TRBJ1-1,TRBD1,.,TRBV6-2/TRBV6-3,CASSRTGQNTEAFF,TGTGCCAGCAGTCGGACAGGGCAGAACACTGAAGCTTTCTTT
TRBJ2-4,.,once,TRBV19,CASRKEDKNIQYF,TGTGCCAGTCGGAAGGAGGACAAAAACATTCAGTACTTC
TRBJ2-2,TRBD2,few,TRBV3-1/TRBV3-2,CASSPETSGECTGELFF,TGTGCCAGCAGCCCCGAGACTAGCGGGGAGTGCACCGGGGAGCTGTTTTTT
TRBJ2-3,TRBD2,.,TRBV19,CASRLAGPSTDTQYF,TGTGCCAGTAGGCTAGCGGGGCCTAGCACAGATACGCAGTATTTT
TRBJ1-6,TRBD1,.,TRBV6-2/TRBV6-3,CASSTGTVPLLYNSPLHF,TGTGCCAGCAGCACCGGGACAGTCCCACTTCTCTATAATTCACCCCTCCACTTT
TRBJ1-5,TRBD1,once,TRBV30,CAWSADRVDRSNQPQHF,TGTGCCTGGAGTGCTGACAGGGTAGACCGGAGCAATCAGCCCCAGCATTTT
TRBJ2-7,.,.,TRBV6-5,CASSYTTYTSYEQYF,TGTGCCAGCAGCTACACTACTTACACTTCCTACGAGCAGTACTTC
TRBJ2-1,.,.,TRBV24-1,CATSDLLAAEQFF,TGTGCCACCAGTGATCTACTAGCAGCTGAGCAGTTCTTC
TRBJ1-4,.,.,TRBV5-5,CASSLALNTEKLFF,TGTGCCAGCAGCTTGGCCCTAAATACCGAAAAACTGTTTTTT
TRBJ1-4,.,.,TRBV30,CAWSGTVSNEKLFF,TGTGCCTGGAGTGGGACAGTATCAAATGAAAAACTGTTTTTT
TRBJ2-3,.,.,TRBV5-1,CASSPTNRVGDTQYF,TGCGCCAGCAGCCCTACCAACAGGGTAGGAGATACGCAGTATTTT
TRBJ2-2,TRBD1,.,TRBV18,CASSRDRAAGELFF,TGTGCCAGCTCACGCGACAGGGCCGCCGGGGAGCTGTTTTTT
TRBJ1-1,TRBD1,.,TRBV24-1,CATLYEYRGGNTEAFF,TGTGCCACCTTATATGAGTACAGGGGGGGGAACACTGAAGCTTTCTTT